This T cell receptor beta chain was sequenced in a study of T cells in narcolepsy. Profiling relied on immunoSEQ multiplex PCR, and the TCRdb table lists in-frame clones only, not all of them. Of around 27,000 clones listed, roughly 80% are singletons. Overall study results and limits: Autoreactive HCRT-specific and TRIB2-specific clonotypes were marked in same-patient CSF-versus-blood CD4+ comparisons. Reportedly, autoreactive clonotypes were serially detected in patients' blood but not controls'.

This CDR3 is 15 amino acids long. Germline CDR1 reads SGHRS; CDR2 reads YFSETQ. With 4 bases removed from V and 3 bases from J, the gap between germline ends came to 14 bases. In its sample, this clone was seen a few times. As yet, its antigen is unknown. The chain has TRBV5-1 and TRBJ2-1, with D perhaps TRBD2 (5 bases). The sequence came from a human donor with narcolepsy. Sequencing was done on a sample of CD45RA- memory CD4+ T cells from PBMCs. In DNA, the CDR3 is TGCGCCAGCAGCCCTACCGGACTCCGCTACAATGAGCAGTTCTTC. Translated: CASSPTGLRYNEQFF. The complete variable domain, with remaining parts taken from reference TRBV5-1 and TRBJ2-1, reads KAGVTQTPRYLIKTRGQQVTLSCSPISGHRSVSWYQQTPGQGLQFLFEYFSETQRNKGNFPGRFSGRQFSNSRSEMNVSTLELGDSALYLCASSPTGLRYNEQFFGPGTRLTVL.